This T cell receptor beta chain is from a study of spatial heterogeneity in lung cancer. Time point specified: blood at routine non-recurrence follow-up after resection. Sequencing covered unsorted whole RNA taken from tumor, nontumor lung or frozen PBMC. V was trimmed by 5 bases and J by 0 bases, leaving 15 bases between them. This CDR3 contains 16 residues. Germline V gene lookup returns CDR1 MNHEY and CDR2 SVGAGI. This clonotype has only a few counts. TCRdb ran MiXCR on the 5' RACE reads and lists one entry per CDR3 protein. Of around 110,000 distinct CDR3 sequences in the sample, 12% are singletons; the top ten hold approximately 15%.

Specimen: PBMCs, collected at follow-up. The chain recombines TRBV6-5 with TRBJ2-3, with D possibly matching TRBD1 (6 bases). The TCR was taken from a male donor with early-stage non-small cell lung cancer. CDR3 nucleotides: TGTGCCAGCAGTACTCCTTTGGGGGCCAGCACAGATACGCAGTATTTT. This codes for CASSTPLGASTDTQYF.